This TCR beta chain was captured by sequencing in a study of blood T cell repertoires in COVID-19. On the study more broadly: COVID-19 samples, acute and convalescent, were from the United States, Italy and Spain. In each case, the material was cDNA or gDNA derived from T cells, B-cell-depleted T cells, or PBMCs.

The sample holds one count of this clone. Seattle patient enrollment occurred during active infection, with longitudinal follow-up thereafter. CDR1 and CDR2 (germline): SGDLS, YYNGEE. V lost 1 base, J lost 1 base, and 2 bases stayed unmatched. The CDR3 length is 15 residues. In the original workflow: Amplified reference gene primers provided the basis for estimating nucleated cell counts. Sequenced by immunoSEQ multiplex PCR; TCRdb stores in-frame clones only, minus some. That table supplies the V and J calls and clone size; D and trimming were determined from the DNA. The profile covers some 26,000 clones, with 65% to 85% appearing a single time and approximately 7% taken by the ten largest.

The clonotype was recovered from a man aged 45-65 years with COVID-19, enrolled during active disease. Sequenced: peripheral blood. The chain links TRBV9 to TRBJ2-3; 8 bases align to TRBD1. The CDR3 loop is CASSVNRGGTDTQYF. DNA for the CDR3: TGTGCCAGCAGCGTAAACAGGGGGGGCACAGATACGCAGTATTTT.